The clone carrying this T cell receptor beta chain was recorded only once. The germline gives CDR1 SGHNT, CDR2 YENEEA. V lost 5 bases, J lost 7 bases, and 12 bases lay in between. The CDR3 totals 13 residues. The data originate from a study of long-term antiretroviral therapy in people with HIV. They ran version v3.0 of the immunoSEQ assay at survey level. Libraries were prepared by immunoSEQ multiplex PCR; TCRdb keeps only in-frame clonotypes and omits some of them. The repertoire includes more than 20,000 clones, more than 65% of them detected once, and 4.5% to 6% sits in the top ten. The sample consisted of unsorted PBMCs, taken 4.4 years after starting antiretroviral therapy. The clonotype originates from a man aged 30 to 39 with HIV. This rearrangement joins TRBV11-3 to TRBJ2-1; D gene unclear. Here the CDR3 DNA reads TGTGCCAGCAGCCCCCAGACGCAAAATGAGCAGTTCTTC. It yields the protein CASSPQTQNEQFF.